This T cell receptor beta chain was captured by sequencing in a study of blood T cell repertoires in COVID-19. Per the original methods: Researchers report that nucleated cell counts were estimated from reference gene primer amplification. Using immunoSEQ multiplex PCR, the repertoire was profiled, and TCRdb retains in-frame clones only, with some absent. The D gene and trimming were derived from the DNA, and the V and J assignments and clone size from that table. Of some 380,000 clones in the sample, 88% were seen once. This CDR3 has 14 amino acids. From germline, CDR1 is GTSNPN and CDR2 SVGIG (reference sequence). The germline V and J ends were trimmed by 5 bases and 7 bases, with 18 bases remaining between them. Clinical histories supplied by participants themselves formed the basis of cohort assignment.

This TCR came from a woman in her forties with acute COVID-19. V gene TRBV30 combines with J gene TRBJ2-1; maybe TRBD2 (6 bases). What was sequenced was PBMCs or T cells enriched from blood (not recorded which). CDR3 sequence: CAWRDELASNEQFF. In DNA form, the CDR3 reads TGTGCCTGGCGGGACGAGCTAGCGTCGAATGAGCAGTTCTTC. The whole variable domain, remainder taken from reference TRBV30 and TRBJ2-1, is SQTIHQWPATLVQPVGSPLSLECTVEGTSNPNLYWYRQAAGRGLQLLFYSVGIGQISSEVPQNLSASRPQDRQFILSSKKLLLSDSGFYLCAWRDELASNEQFFGPGTRLTVL.